The following is a T cell receptor (beta chain) sequence with its context. No cognate antigen has been identified for it. No much larger clone is present one base from it, and per-base qualities are unavailable. This record comes from a study of OX40 agonist ivuxolimab in advanced cancers. At the level of the whole study: Ivuxolimab was an agonistic, fully human IgG2 monoclonal antibody directed against OX40 (CD134), a costimulatory receptor. The purpose of peripheral TCRbeta sequencing was to test whether ivuxolimab changed TCR sequence diversity and led to clonal T-cell expansion. Three dose-escalation patients achieved partial responses, one with hepatocellular carcinoma and two with cutaneous melanoma. The paper reports the monotherapy dose-escalation portion (N ≈ 50 patients) of the phase I ivuxolimab trial. In the dose-escalation cohort, more than 80% of patients were male, and the mean age was approximately 60 years with a range of about 20 to 79. Intravenous ivuxolimab was administered to patients every 2 weeks at six dose levels: 0.01, 0.1, 0.3, 1.5, 3 and 10 mg/kg. Patients were allowed to have had prior anti-PD-1, anti-PD-L1 or anti-CTLA-4 therapy, and 30% to 50% of the dose-escalation patients had previously received checkpoint inhibitors. Of the roughly 51 patients in dose escalation, around 19 had hepatocellular carcinoma, some 15 had melanoma, 9 had renal cell carcinoma and 9 had head and neck cancer. Results the study describes overall, beyond this receptor: Low levels of normalized T-cell clonal expansion were also seen in some nonresponding patients. After ivuxolimab, expanded clones were on average more numerous among CD8+ T cells than among CD4+ T cells. In the 0.1-3.0 mg/kg groups, partial responders had among the lowest normalized peripheral clonal expansion, particularly in CD8+ T cells. Clonal expansion of both CD4+ and CD8+ blood T cells was observed from baseline to week 6 at doses 0.1 to 3.0 mg/kg. The antigen specificity of the peripheral T cells that underwent clonal expansion was not determined.

Genomic DNA was isolated from the sorted cells so that the TCRbeta CDR3 region could be sequenced. TCRbeta CDR3 regions were sequenced using the immunoSEQ Assay. Entries here come from immuneACCESS through TCRdb and include only in-frame sequences with V and J called. Some clones fail to appear in such tables; in the studies checked, an unresolved V gene covers under half of the shortfall, and the cause of the remainder is unknown. For this sample there are under 75,000 clones; 80% to 95% appear just once. The ten largest clones add up to less than 10% of the sample. V lost 5 bases and J lost 0 bases; the stretch between them is 20 bases long. CDR1 MDHEN and CDR2 SYDVKM are derived from the germline V gene. The CDR3 has 17 amino acids, counting the end cysteine and phenylalanine. The read is trimmed to its CDR3 DNA, 51 bases read in frame from base 1. The trial excluded patients who had a history of autoimmune disease or were on systemic immunosuppression. Peripheral blood for TCR sequencing was collected from all dose cohorts at baseline, on cycle 4 day 1, and on cycle 7 day 1. Samples were obtained from an open-label, multicenter, first-in-human phase I dose-escalation trial of ivuxolimab. The trial enrolled adults with locally advanced or metastatic head and neck squamous cell, hepatocellular, melanoma or renal cell carcinoma. Before TCR sequencing, CD4+ T cells and CD8+ T cells were sorted from peripheral blood as separate populations.

The origin of this receptor is an adult with an advanced solid tumor such as melanoma, head and neck, liver or kidney cancer. The specimen was CD4+ or CD8+ T cells sorted from blood, collected in a trial of the OX40 agonist ivuxolimab. This chain joins TRBV28 to TRBJ2-7, and TRBD2 may be the D gene, going by 5 matching bases. The base sequence is TGTGCCAGCAGTCCCGCCCGACGCGGGTTAGGCTCCTACGAGCAGTACTTC. It translates to CASSPARRGLGSYEQYF.